One sample yielded the 9 T cell receptor beta chains listed below, sequenced in a study of T cell repertoires in cytomegalovirus infection. MiXCR was run by TCRdb on the reads, yielding one entry per CDR3 protein. The sample records about 530,000 distinct CDR3 sequences, around 27% being singletons. The source material was PBMCs. The source of these receptors is a human donor in good health (CMV status not recorded). Some clones in this sample may be carry-over from other donors' samples.

The gene calls are TRBV15 and TRBJ2-3, with TRBD2 identical over 13 bases. This CDR3 has 17 amino acids. With 1 base clipped from V and 3 bases from J, the junction kept 4 bases outside the gene matches. Germline V gene lookup returns CDR1 LNHNV and CDR2 YYDKDF (reference sequence). CDR3 bases: TGTGCCACCAGCAGAGGAGGGACTAGCGGGATAACAGATACGCAGTATTTT. This codes for CATSRGGTSGITDTQYF.

Worth noting for this clonotype: This may be a read error: a much more frequent sequence differs by one nucleotide. The chain has TRBV7-2 and TRBJ2-4, with unresolved D. In germline, CDR1 is SGHTA, CDR2 FQGNSA. The CDR3 has 13 amino acids. Trimming cost V 3 bases and J 14 bases, with 17 bases left between them. CDR3 DNA sequence: TGTGCCAGCAGCTTTGATAGACCGGCCGACAAGTACTTC. As protein: CASSFDRPADKYF.

This clonotype qualifies as medium-sized. The DNA of the CDR3 is TGTGCCGGAATGAACAGGGGACACACAGATACGCAGTATTTT. Translated: CAGMNRGHTDTQYF. The chain is built from TRBV7-2 and TRBJ2-3; TRBD1 matches 7 bases. With V trimmed by 11 bases and J by 2 bases, 10 bases remained unmatched. The CDR3 length is 14 residues. Germline CDR1 is SGHTA and CDR2 is FQGNSA.

The chain links TRBV29-1 to TRBJ1-2; D is ambiguous. The CDR3 is made up of 15 amino acids. The V gene's germline CDR1 is SQVTM and CDR2 ANQGSEA. Trimming shortened V by 3 bases and J by 4 bases, and 18 bases separated the two germline ends. The CDR3 nucleotides read TGCAGCGTTGACGCGGACGAGGGAGGAGGCTATGGCTACACCTTC. Translated, it gives CSVDADEGGGYGYTF.

This clonotype was observed many times. The rearrangement uses TRBV7-9 and TRBJ2-3; 10 positions match TRBD1. Germline assignment: CDR1 SEHNR and CDR2 FQNEAQ (reference sequence). This CDR3 has 14 amino acids. Germline trimming cut 5 bases from V and 1 base from J; bases unmatched to any gene: 0. The DNA of the CDR3 is TGTGCCAGCAGCGGGACAGGGGGCACAGATACGCAGTATTTT. Translation: CASSGTGGTDTQYF.

This clonotype was observed a few times. The gene calls are TRBV7-2 and TRBJ2-3, with 7 bases matching TRBD1. This CDR3 comprises 15 residues. The ends lost 5 bases at V and 0 bases at J; junction bases unmatched: 5. Germline assignment: CDR1 SGHTA and CDR2 FQGNSA. This CDR3 reads CASSVQGQSTDTQYF. CDR3 bases: TGTGCCAGCAGCGTGCAGGGACAGAGCACAGATACGCAGTATTTT.

This clonotype has a single count. CDR3 protein: CASSLRAAWGQFF. The CDR3 coding sequence is TGTGCCAGCAGTTTGAGAGCCGCGTGGGGGCAGTTCTTC. The chain couples TRBV28 to TRBJ2-1; D is ambiguous. The CDR3 sequence is 13 residues long. Germline V gene data show CDR1 as MDHEN and CDR2 as SYDVKM. Trimming took 3 bases from V and 12 from J, leaving 15 bases between them.

Notes on this clonotype: Here the CDR3 omits its conserved ending phenylalanine or tryptophan, so a read error is the likely source. The V call is TRBV12-3 or TRBV12-4, the J call TRBJ1-2; D may be TRBD1 (5 bases). V dropped 4 bases and J dropped 5 bases, with 20 bases sitting between them. This CDR3 comprises 16 residues. The chain's CDR3 is CASSSRRERGRYGYTL. The DNA for the CDR3 is TGTGCCAGCAGTTCCCGCAGGGAAAGGGGTCGATATGGCTACACCTTA.

This clonotype occurred many times. This chain links TRBV7-2 with TRBJ1-2, with D possibly TRBD1 on 5 matching bases. This CDR3 has 13 amino acids. The V gene lost 0 bases and the J gene lost 8 bases, with 10 bases spanning the gap. Germline V gene sequence: CDR1 SGHTA, CDR2 FQGNSA. For the CDR3, the DNA is TGTGCCAGCAGCTTAGCTGGGGCGCGCGGCTACACCTTC. This encodes CASSLAGARGYTF.